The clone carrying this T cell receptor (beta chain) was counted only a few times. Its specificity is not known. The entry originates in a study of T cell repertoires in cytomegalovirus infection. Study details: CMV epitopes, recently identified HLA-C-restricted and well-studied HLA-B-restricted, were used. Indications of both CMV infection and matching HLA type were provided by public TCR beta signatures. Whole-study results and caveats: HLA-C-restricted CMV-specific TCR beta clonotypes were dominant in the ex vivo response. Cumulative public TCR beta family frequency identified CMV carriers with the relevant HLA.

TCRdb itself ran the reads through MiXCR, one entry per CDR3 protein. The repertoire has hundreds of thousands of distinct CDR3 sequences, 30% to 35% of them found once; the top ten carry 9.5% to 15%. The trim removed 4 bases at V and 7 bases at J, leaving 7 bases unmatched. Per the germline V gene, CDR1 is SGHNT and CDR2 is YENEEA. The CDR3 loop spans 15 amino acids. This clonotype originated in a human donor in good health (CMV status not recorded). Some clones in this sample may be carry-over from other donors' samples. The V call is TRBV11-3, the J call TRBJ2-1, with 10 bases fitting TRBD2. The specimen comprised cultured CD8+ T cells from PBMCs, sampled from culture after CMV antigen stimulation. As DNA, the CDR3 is TGTGCCAGCAGCTCTCGGACTAGCGGCAAAAATGAGCAGTTCTTC. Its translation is CASSSRTSGKNEQFF.